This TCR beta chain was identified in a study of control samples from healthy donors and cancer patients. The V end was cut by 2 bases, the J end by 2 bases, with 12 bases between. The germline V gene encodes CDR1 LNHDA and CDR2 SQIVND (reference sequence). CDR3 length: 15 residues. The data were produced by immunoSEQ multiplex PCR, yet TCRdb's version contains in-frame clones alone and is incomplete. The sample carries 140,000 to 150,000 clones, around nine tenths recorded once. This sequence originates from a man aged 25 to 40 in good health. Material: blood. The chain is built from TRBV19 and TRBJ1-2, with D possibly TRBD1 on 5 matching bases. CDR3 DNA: TGTGCCAGTAGTATAAGCGGGCAGGGCAACTATGGCTACACCTTC. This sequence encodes CASSISGQGNYGYTF.